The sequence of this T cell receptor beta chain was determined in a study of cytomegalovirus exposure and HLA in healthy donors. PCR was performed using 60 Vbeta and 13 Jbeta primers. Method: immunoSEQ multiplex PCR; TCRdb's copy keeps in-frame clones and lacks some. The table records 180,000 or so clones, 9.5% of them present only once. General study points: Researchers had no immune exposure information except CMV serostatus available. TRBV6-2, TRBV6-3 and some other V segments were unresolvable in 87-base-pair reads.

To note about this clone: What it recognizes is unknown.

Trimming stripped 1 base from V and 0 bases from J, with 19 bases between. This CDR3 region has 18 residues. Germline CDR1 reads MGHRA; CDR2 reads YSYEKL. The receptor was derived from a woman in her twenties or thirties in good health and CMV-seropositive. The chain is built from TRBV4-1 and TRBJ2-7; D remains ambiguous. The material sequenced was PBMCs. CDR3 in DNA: TGCGCCAGCAGCCAAGCCCCAAATATTCAGGCAAACTCCTACGAGCAGTACTTC. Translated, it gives CASSQAPNIQANSYEQYF.